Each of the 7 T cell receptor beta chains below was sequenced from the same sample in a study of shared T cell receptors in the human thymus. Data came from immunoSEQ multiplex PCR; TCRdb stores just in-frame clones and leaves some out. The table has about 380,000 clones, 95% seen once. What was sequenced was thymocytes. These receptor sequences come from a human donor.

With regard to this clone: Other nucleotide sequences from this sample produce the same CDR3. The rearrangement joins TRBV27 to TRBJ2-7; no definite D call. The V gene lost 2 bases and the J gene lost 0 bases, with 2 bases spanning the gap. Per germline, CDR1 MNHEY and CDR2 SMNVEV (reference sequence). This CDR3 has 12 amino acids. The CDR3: CASSLNSYEQYF. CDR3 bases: TGTGCCAGCAGTTTAAACTCCTACGAGCAGTACTTC.

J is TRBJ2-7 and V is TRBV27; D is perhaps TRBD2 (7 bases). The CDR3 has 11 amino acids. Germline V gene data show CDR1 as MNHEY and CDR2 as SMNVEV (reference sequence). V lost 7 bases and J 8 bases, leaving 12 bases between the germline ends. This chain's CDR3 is CASTRGGQQYF. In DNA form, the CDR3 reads TGTGCCAGCACTAGGGGGGGACAGCAGTACTTC.

Written as DNA, the CDR3 is TGCGCCAGCAGCCCGGGGACGGGGAACCCCAGCAATCAGCCCCAGCATTTT. It specifies CASSPGTGNPSNQPQHF. The rearrangement links TRBV5-1 to TRBJ1-5, with a tentative D call TRBD1 (5 bases). This CDR3 contains 17 residues. The V gene's germline CDR1 is SGHRS and CDR2 YFSETQ. The V gene lost 4 bases and the J gene lost 1 base, with 18 bases spanning the gap.

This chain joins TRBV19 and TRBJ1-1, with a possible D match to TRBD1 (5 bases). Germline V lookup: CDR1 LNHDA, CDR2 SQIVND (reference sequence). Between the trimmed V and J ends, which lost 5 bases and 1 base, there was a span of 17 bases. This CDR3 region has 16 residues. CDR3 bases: TGTGCCAGTAGTCCTCCTGGGGGGAAGGGGAACACTGAAGCTTTCTTT. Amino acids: CASSPPGGKGNTEAFF.

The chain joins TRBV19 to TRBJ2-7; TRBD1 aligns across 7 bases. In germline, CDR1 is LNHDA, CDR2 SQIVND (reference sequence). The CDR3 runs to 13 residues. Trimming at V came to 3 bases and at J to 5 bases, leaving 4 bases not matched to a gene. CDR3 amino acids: CASSMQGDDEQYF. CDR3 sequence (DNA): TGTGCCAGTAGTATGCAGGGGGACGACGAGCAGTACTTC.

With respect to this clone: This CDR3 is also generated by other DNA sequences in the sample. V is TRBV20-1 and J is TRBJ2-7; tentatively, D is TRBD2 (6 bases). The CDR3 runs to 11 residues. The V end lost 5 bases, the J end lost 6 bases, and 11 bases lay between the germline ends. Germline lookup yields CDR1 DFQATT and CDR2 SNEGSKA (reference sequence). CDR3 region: CSARGALEQYF. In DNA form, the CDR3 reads TGCAGTGCTCGCGGGGCCCTCGAGCAGTACTTC.

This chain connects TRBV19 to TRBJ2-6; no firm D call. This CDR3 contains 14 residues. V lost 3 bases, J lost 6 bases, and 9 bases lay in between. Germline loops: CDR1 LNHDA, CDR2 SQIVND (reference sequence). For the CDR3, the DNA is TGTGCCAGTAGTATTCGCCTCTTGGCCAACGTCCTGACTTTC. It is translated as CASSIRLLANVLTF. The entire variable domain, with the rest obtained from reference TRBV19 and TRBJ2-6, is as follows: DGGITQSPKYLFRKEGQNVTLSCEQNLNHDAMYWYRQDPGQGLRLIYYSQIVNDFQKGDIAEGYSVSREKKESFPLTVTSAQKNPTAFYLCASSIRLLANVLTFGAGSRLTVL.